This TCR beta chain was documented in a study of blood T cell repertoires in COVID-19. Clones were read by immunoSEQ multiplex PCR, and TCRdb kept only the in-frame ones, dropping some. Among 120,000 to 150,000 clones listed, 70% to 90% were seen once. CDR1 is SGHRS and CDR2 is YFSETQ in the germline V gene. The length of the CDR3 is 14 residues. V was pared by 2 bases and J by 9 bases, with 12 bases between. The receptor comes from a woman aged 55-69 years with COVID-19, enrolled during active disease. Input material: peripheral blood. This rearrangement joins TRBV5-1 to TRBJ1-6; TRBD1 is a possible D gene (6 bases). The CDR3 sequence is CASSFGGGGSPLHF. Written as DNA, the CDR3 is TGCGCCAGCAGCTTCGGAGGGGGGGGTTCACCCCTCCACTTT.